A selection of T cell receptor beta chains follows, all from one sample in a study of identical twins. TCRdb re-called the 5' RACE reads with MiXCR, one entry per CDR3 protein. The data show roughly 770,000 distinct CDR3 sequences, about 20% seen once. These data were also filed under a second study, of T cells expressing NK-cell markers.

The sample consisted of PBMCs. The receptors come from a woman in her late teens or twenties in good health. CDR3s include the opening cysteine and the closing phenylalanine or tryptophan. D genes are given only for firm matches. Only part of the rows carry a size: once, few, many, or a class if the clone is expanded.

d_gene	j_gene	v_gene	abundance	CDR3aa	CDR3nt
-	TRBJ1-5	TRBV25-1	few	CASSWRYSNQPQHF	TGTGCCAGCAGTTGGCGGTATAGCAATCAGCCCCAGCATTTT
TRBD2	TRBJ2-3	TRBV29-1	-	CSVETSVRTDTQYF	TGCAGCGTTGAGACTAGCGTACGCACAGATACGCAGTATTTT
-	TRBJ1-1	TRBV20-1	few	CSLRFSNEAFF	TGCAGTCTCCGCTTTTCCAATGAAGCTTTCTTT
TRBD1	TRBJ2-1	TRBV10-3	-	CATRQGQGANEQFF	TGTGCCACCAGGCAGGGACAGGGGGCGAATGAGCAGTTCTTC
-	TRBJ2-7	TRBV5-1	many	CASSLVGPEQYF	TGCGCCAGCAGCTTGGTGGGTCCTGAGCAGTACTTC
-	TRBJ1-2	TRBV5-5	-	CASSLGIYSMRGNYGYTF	TGTGCCAGCAGCTTGGGTATATATAGTATGAGAGGAAACTATGGCTACACCTTC
TRBD2	TRBJ2-3	TRBV5-1	-	CASSPSGSSDTQYF	TGCGCCAGCTCCCCTAGCGGGAGTTCAGATACGCAGTATTTT
TRBD2	TRBJ2-7	TRBV6-1	-	CASSLQGTSGSVGEQYF	TGTGCCAGCAGCCTTCAGGGGACTAGCGGGAGTGTAGGGGAGCAGTACTTC
-	TRBJ2-1	TRBV2	-	CASSEQGREGEQFF	TGTGCCAGCAGTGAACAGGGTCGTGAAGGAGAGCAGTTCTTC
TRBD1	TRBJ1-2	TRBV7-9	-	CASSRMGTGLYTF	TGTGCCAGCAGCCGAATGGGGACAGGACTCTACACCTTC
TRBD1	TRBJ2-3	TRBV10-3	-	CAIRREGGTDTQCF	TGTGCCATCAGGAGGGAAGGGGGCACAGATACGCAGTGTTTT